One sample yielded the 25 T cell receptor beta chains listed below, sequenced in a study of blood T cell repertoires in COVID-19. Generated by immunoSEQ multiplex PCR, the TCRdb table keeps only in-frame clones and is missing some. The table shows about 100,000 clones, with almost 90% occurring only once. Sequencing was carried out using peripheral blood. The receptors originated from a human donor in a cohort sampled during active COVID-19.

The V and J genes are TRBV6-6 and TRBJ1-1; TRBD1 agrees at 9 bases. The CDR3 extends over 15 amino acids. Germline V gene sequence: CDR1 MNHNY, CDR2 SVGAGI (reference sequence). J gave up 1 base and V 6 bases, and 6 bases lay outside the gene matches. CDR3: CASRLDRGRNTEAFF. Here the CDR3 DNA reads TGTGCCAGCAGACTCGACAGGGGGAGGAACACTGAAGCTTTCTTT.

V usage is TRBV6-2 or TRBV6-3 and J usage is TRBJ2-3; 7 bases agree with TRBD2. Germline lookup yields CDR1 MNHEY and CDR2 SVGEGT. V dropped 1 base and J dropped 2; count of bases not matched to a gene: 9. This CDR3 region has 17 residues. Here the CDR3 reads CASSYWLSAGTTDTQYF. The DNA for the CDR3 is TGTGCCAGCAGTTACTGGTTGTCAGCGGGGACCACAGATACGCAGTATTTT.

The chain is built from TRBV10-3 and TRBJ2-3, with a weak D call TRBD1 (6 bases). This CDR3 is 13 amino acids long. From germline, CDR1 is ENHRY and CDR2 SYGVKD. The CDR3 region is CVSSKGVQDTQYF. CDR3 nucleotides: TGTGTCAGCTCCAAGGGGGTTCAAGATACGCAGTATTTT.

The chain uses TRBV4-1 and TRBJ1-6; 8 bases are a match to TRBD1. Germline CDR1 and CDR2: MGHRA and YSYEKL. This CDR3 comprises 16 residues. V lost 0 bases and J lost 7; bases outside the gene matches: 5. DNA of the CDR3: TGCGCCAGCAGCCAAGATCCAGGGGGCGCGAATTCACCCCTCCACTTT. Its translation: CASSQDPGGANSPLHF.

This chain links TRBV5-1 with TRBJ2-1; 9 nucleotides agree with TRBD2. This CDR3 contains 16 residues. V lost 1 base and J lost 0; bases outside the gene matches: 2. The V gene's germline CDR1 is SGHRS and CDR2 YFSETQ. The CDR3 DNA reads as TGCGCCAGCAGCTTGTCTAGCGGGAACTCCTACAATGAGCAGTTCTTC. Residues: CASSLSSGNSYNEQFF. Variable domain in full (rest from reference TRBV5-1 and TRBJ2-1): KAGVTQTPRYLIKTRGQQVTLSCSPISGHRSVSWYQQTPGQGLQFLFEYFSETQRNKGNFPGRFSGRQFSNSRSEMNVSTLELGDSALYLCASSLSSGNSYNEQFFGPGTRLTVL.

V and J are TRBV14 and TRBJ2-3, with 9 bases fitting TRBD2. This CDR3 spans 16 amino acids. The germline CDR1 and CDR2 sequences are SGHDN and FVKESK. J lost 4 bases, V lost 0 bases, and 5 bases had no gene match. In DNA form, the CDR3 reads TGTGCCAGCAGCCAAGATAGCGGGAGTATCCCAGATACGCAGTATTTT. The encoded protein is CASSQDSGSIPDTQYF.

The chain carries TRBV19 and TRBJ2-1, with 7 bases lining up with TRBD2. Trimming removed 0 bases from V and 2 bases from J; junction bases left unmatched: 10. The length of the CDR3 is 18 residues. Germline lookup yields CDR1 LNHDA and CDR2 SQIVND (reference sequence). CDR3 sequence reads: CASSIDLWGGRAYNEQFF. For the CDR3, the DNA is TGTGCCAGTAGTATAGATCTATGGGGGGGGAGGGCCTACAATGAGCAGTTCTTC. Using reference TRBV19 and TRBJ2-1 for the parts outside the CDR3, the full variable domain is DGGITQSPKYLFRKEGQNVTLSCEQNLNHDAMYWYRQDPGQGLRLIYYSQIVNDFQKGDIAEGYSVSREKKESFPLTVTSAQKNPTAFYLCASSIDLWGGRAYNEQFFGPGTRLTVL.

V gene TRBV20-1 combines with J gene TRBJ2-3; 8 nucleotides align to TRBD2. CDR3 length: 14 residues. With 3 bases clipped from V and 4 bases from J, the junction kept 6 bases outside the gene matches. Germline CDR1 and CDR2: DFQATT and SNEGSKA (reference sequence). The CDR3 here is CSASRSGSADTQYF. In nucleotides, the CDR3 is TGCAGTGCTAGTAGGAGCGGGAGCGCAGATACGCAGTATTTT.

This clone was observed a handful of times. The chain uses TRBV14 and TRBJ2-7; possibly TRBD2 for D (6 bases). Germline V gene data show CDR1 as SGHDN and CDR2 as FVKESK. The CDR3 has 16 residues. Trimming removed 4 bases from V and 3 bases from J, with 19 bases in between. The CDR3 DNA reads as TGTGCCAGCAGCCCCCACGGAGGGAATTTAGTCTACGAGCAGTACTTC. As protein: CASSPHGGNLVYEQYF.

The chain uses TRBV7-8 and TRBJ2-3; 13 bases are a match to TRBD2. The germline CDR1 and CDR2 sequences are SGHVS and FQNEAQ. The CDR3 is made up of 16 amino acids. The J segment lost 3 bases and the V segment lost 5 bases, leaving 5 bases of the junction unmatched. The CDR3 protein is CASSQGLAGTTDTQYF. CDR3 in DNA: TGTGCCAGCAGCCAGGGACTAGCGGGAACTACAGATACGCAGTATTTT.

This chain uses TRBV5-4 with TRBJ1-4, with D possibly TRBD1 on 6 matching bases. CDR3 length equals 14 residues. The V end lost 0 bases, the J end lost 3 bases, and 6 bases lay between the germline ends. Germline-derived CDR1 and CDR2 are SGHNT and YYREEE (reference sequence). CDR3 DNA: TGTGCCAGCAGCTTGGCAGGGGCTAATGAAAAACTGTTTTTT. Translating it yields CASSLAGANEKLFF.

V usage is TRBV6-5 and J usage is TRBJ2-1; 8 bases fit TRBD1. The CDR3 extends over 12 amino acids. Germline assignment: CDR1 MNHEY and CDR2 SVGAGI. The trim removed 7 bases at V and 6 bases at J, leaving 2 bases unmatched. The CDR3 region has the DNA TGTGCCAGCACCGGACAGGGCAATGAGCAGTTCTTC. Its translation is CASTGQGNEQFF.

The DNA for the CDR3 is TGTGCCAGCAGCCATGGCGGGACGTATAATTCACCCCTCCACTTT. Protein sequence: CASSHGGTYNSPLHF. The V call is TRBV3-1 (or the pseudogene TRBV3-2), the J call TRBJ1-6, with D perhaps TRBD1 (5 bases). This CDR3 spans 15 amino acids. The germline V and J ends were trimmed by 3 bases and 4 bases, with 10 bases remaining between them. CDR1 and CDR2 from the germline V gene are LGHDT and YNNKEL (reference sequence).

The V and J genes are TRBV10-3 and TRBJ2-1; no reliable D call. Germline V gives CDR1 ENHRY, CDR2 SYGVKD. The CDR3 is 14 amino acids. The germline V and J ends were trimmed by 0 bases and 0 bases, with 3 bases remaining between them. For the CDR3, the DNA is TGTGCCATCAGTGAGTCTAGCTCCTACAATGAGCAGTTCTTC. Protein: CAISESSSYNEQFF.

CDR3 sequence: CATSDLVVLQGQYF. The CDR3 nucleotides are TGTGCCACCAGTGACCTCGTAGTGCTGCAGGGCCAGTACTTC. V gene TRBV24-1 combines with J gene TRBJ2-7; tentatively, D is TRBD1 (5 bases). Germline-derived CDR1 and CDR2 are KGHDR and SFDVKD. This CDR3 contains 14 residues. Trimming took 4 bases from V and 10 from J, leaving 19 bases between them.

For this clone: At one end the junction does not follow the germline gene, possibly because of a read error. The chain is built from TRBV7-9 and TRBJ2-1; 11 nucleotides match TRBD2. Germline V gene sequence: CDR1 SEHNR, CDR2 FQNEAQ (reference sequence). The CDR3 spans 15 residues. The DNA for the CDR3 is TGTGCCAGCAGTTTAGCGGGAGGGCCAGGCTATGAGCAGTTCTTC. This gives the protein CASSLAGGPGYEQFF. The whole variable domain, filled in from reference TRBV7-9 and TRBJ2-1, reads DTGVSQNPRHKITKRGQNVTFRCDPISEHNRLYWYRQTLGQGPEFLTYFQNEAQLEKSRLLSDRFSAERPKGSFSTLEIQRTEQGDSAMYLCASSLAGGPGYEQFFGPGTRLTVL.

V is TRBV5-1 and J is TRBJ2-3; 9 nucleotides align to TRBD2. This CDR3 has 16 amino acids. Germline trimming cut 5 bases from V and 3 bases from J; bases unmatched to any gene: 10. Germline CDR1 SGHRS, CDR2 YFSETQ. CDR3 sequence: CASSQISGSITDTQYF. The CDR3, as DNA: TGCGCCAGCAGTCAGATTAGCGGGAGTATAACAGATACGCAGTATTTT. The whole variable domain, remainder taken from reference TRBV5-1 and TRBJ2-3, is KAGVTQTPRYLIKTRGQQVTLSCSPISGHRSVSWYQQTPGQGLQFLFEYFSETQRNKGNFPGRFSGRQFSNSRSEMNVSTLELGDSALYLCASSQISGSITDTQYFGPGTRLTVL.

CDR3 sequence reads: CASSLTGDRGRYEQYF. CDR3 DNA: TGTGCCAGCAGTTTAACGGGGGACAGGGGGCGATACGAGCAGTACTTC. The chain employs TRBV27 and TRBJ2-7; 12 bases match TRBD1. CDR1 is MNHEY, CDR2 SMNVEV, per germline (reference sequence). The trim removed 2 bases at V and 4 bases at J, leaving 6 bases unmatched. The CDR3 runs 16 residues.

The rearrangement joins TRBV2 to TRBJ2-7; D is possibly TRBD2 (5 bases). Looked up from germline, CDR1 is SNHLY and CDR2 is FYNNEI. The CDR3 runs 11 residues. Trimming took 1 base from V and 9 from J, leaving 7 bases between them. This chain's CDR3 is CASSEVGVQYF. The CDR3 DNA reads TGTGCCAGCAGTGAAGTGGGAGTGCAGTACTTC.

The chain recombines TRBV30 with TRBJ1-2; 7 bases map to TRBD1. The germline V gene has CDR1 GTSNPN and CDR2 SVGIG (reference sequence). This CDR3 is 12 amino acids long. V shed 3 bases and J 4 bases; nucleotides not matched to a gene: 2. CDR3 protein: CAWRDRSYGYTF. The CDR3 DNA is TGTGCCTGGAGGGACAGGAGCTATGGCTACACCTTC.

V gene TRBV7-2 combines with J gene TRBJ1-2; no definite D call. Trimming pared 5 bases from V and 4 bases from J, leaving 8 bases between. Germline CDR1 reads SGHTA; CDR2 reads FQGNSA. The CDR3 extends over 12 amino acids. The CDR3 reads CASSLRTYGYTF. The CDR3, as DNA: TGTGCCAGCAGCCTGAGAACCTATGGCTACACCTTC. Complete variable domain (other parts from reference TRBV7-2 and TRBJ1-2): GAGVSQSPSNKVTEKGKDVELRCDPISGHTALYWYRQSLGQGLEFLIYFQGNSAPDKSGLPSDRFSAERTGGSVSTLTIQRTQQEDSAVYLCASSLRTYGYTFGSGTRLTVV.

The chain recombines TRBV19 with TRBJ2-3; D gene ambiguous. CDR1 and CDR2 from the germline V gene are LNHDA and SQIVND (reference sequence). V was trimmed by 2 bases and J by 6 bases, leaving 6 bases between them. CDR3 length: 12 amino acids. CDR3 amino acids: CASSIMEDTQYF. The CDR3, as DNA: TGTGCCAGTAGTATAATGGAGGATACGCAGTATTTT.

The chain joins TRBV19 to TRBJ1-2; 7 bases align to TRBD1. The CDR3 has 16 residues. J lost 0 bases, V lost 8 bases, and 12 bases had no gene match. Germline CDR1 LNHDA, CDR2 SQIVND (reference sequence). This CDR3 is CASSSSRTGSNYGYTF. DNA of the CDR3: TGTGCCAGTTCTAGCTCCCGGACAGGCTCTAACTATGGCTACACCTTC.

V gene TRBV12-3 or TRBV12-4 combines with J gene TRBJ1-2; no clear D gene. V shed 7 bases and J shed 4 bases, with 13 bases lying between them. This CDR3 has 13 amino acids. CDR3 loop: CASNNPRGYGYTF. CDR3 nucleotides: TGTGCCAGCAACAACCCCCGGGGCTATGGCTACACCTTC.

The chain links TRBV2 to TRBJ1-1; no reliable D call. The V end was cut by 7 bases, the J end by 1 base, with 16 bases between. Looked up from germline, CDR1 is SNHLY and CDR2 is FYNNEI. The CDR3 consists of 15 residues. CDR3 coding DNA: TGTGCCAGCAAGGCACAGCCCGCCGCGAACACTGAAGCTTTCTTT. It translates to CASKAQPAANTEAFF.